This T cell receptor beta chain was obtained from a study of T cells in Graves' hyperthyroidism and ophthalmopathy (dated by TCRdb to about 2019). Looking at the study overall: Peripheral blood was collected at initial diagnosis, before any treatment. A discovery cohort of approximately 97 patients, approximately 45 with Graves' ophthalmopathy and over 55 with stable Graves' hyperthyroidism, was used to find distinguishing TCR V-J signatures. Whether ophthalmopathy could be predicted prospectively was tested in an independent validation cohort made up of roughly 20 hyperthyroidism patients plus 17 patients who later progressed to ophthalmopathy. The approximately 98 discovery patients were randomly divided into training and test sets at a 7:3 ratio. In roughly six Graves' hyperthyroidism patients, the study also compared T-cell repertoires from thyroid tissue with T-cell repertoires from blood. After blood sampling, hyperthyroidism patients were treated with methimazole at a starting dose of 30 mg daily, and ophthalmopathy patients were treated with high-dose intravenous methylprednisolone. According to the paper, TCR Vbeta CDR3 sequencing was carried out on more than 120 peripheral blood samples, which came from fewer than 50 ophthalmopathy, under 80 hyperthyroidism and approximately 17 progressor patients. Broader findings and caveats from the paper: During validation, the model predicted progression to ophthalmopathy a median of roughly six months ahead of onset, with around 70% sensitivity and almost 75% specificity. In cross-validation, a model built on a 13 V-J signature told ophthalmopathy apart from stable hyperthyroidism with under 90% sensitivity and approximately 84% specificity, and in testing the same model reached 80%/75%. Sample size was not statistically predetermined, and investigators were not blinded to group allocation. Blood samples also contained most of the expanded thyroid clonotypes (frequency above 0.001), which suggests that blood repertoires may reflect thyroid immune responses.

The TCR beta CDR3 regions were amplified from RNA transcripts. The TCR CDR3 was subjected to a first round of RT-PCR using the HTBI primer set and the Qiagen OneStep RT-PCR kit. Libraries were constructed in a second round of multiplex PCR, after which size selection and purification were performed. Paired-end sequencing of the libraries was performed with 100 bp reads on an Illumina HiSeq2000. In the source study's methods: SOAPnuke was used to process the raw data, removing reads that contained adapters or uncalled bases, had a mean Phred below 15, or lacked an exact match to the constant primer or identifier. COPE v1.2.5 was used to merge high-quality paired reads, and clonotypes were defined as unique nucleotide sequences. MiTCR v1.1 was used to align clonotypes to the IMGT TRBV, TRBD and TRBJ reference segments. The analysis included only V-J combinations with a frequency above 0.0001, which together covered approximately 99% of the repertoires. A TCS score was defined as the ratio of F50 (clonal expansion) to E x V (chaos), with BLOSUM62-based TCRdist applied between CDR3 peptides within each V-J. Welch's t-statistics and random forest reduced around 520 V-J features to around 14, which were used in a naive Bayes classifier (R e1071). The public reads were reprocessed in TCRdb via fastp at Q25 and MiXCR, keeping in-frame beta chains. One record per CDR3 amino acid sequence lists the most common genes and DNA. In this record, the V and J calls reflect TCRdb's handling and not the investigators' own analysis. The sample includes some 580,000 distinct CDR3 sequences, with more than 15% observed a single time. In total, the top ten clones hold roughly 3.4% of the sample.

V loses 9 bases, J loses 7 bases, and the germline ends lie 13 bases apart. The CDR3 sequence holds 12 residues, the cysteine and phenylalanine included. Of all the DNA, just the CDR3 is kept, 36 bases in frame from base 1. CDR1 MDHEN and CDR2 SYDVKM are derived from the germline V gene. In the ophthalmopathy patients, disease was moderately to severely active, with a Clinical Activity Score of 3 or more, a NOSPECS grade of 4 or more, and a duration of less than 3 months. Any patient with an uncontrolled infection, another autoimmune disease, pregnancy or lactation was excluded. Diagnoses relied on clinical symptoms, serum thyroxine and TRAb, thyroid ultrasound and orbital computed tomography. PBMCs were isolated from about 9 ml of fresh peripheral blood by Ficoll-Paque density gradient centrifugation. Trizol reagent was used to extract total RNA, and RNA quality was then checked on an Agilent 2100 Bioanalyzer.

The table lists this clonotype with many counts. The antigen it binds to is not known. Nothing much larger sits one base from this clone, and base qualities are not available. This sequence was found in a woman aged 35 to 49 with Graves' ophthalmopathy. Sequencing was done on a sample of blood. This chain is built from TRBV28 and TRBJ2-1, with the D call tentatively TRBD1 or TRBD2, each fitting 5 bases. The nucleotides are TGTGCCAGTACATCGGGGCGGAATGAGCAGTTCTTC. It specifies CASTSGRNEQFF.